The clone carrying this TCR beta chain came up a few times. Amplified TCR beta CDR3 regions derived from RNA transcripts. The HTBI set primed first-round TCR CDR3 RT-PCR. Via MiXCR, TCRdb re-called the multiplex PCR reads, giving one row per CDR3 protein. The sample includes over 700,000 distinct CDR3 sequences, 35% to 40% of them seen just once. This sample stems from a study of T cells in Graves' hyperthyroidism and ophthalmopathy. Study context: Sampling of peripheral blood happened at initial diagnosis, prior to any treatment.

CDR1 and CDR2 from the germline V gene are MNHNY and SVGAGI (reference sequence). The germline V and J ends were trimmed by 1 base and 4 bases, with 7 bases remaining between them. The CDR3 spans 13 residues. The gene calls are TRBV6-6 and TRBJ1-1; D is ambiguous. The sequenced material came from blood. This clonotype was obtained from a man in his late teens or twenties with Graves' hyperthyroidism. The CDR3 DNA reads as TGTGCCAGCAGTTACTTAGACGGCACTGAAGCTTTCTTT. It specifies CASSYLDGTEAFF.